A single T cell receptor beta chain is shown here with its context. TCRdb's table, derived via immunoSEQ multiplex PCR, lists solely in-frame clones and lacks some. The table records roughly 150,000 clones, over 70% of them present only once. These data originate in a study of blood T cell repertoires in COVID-19. Turning to the study itself: Italy, Spain and the United States were the sources of the convalescent and acute COVID-19 samples. PBMCs, B-cell-depleted T cells, or T cells were the source of the cDNA or gDNA that made up the material.

This CDR3 comprises 12 residues. Germline V lookup: CDR1 SEHNR, CDR2 FQNEAQ (reference sequence). The V and J ends lost 6 bases and 1 base respectively, with 6 bases between them. The material sequenced was peripheral blood. The sequence derives from a man in his 60s with acute or convalescent COVID-19. V is TRBV7-9 and J is TRBJ1-1; no definite D call. The CDR3: CASRPGNTEAFF. CDR3 bases: TGTGCCAGCAGGCCAGGGAACACTGAAGCTTTCTTT. The whole variable domain, filled in from reference TRBV7-9 and TRBJ1-1, reads DTGVSQNPRHKITKRGQNVTFRCDPISEHNRLYWYRQTLGQGPEFLTYFQNEAQLEKSRLLSDRFSAERPKGSFSTLEIQRTEQGDSAMYLCASRPGNTEAFFGQGTRLTVV.